The 28 T cell receptor beta chains below come from one sample, sequenced in a study of shared clonotypes between healthy human individuals. Profiling relied on immunoSEQ multiplex PCR, and the TCRdb table lists in-frame clones only, not all of them. Found here are about 2.3 million clones, just under 95% of them singletons; the top ten hold around 0.4%. The sequenced material came from naive CD4+ T cells from PBMCs. The subset is: CD45RA+ positively selected. The receptor set was obtained from a man aged 18-30 years in good health. Some clones in this sample may be carry-over from other donors' samples.

The chain joins TRBV14 to TRBJ2-1; D not certain. Trimming cost V 1 base and J 8 bases, with 15 bases left between them. CDR3 length: 15 residues. CDR1 SGHDN and CDR2 FVKESK come from the germline V gene. DNA for the CDR3: TGTGCCAGCAGCCAAGCGCGTCCCATAGCTGATGAGCAGTTCTTC. It codes for CASSQARPIADEQFF.

This clone came up a few times. The gene calls are TRBV5-1 and TRBJ1-4, with D maybe TRBD1 (5 bases). This CDR3 has 16 amino acids. V gave up 4 bases and J gave up 0 bases, with 13 bases separating them. Germline CDR1 and CDR2: SGHRS and YFSETQ. CDR3 in amino acids: CASSGTGDSTNEKLFF. CDR3 bases: TGCGCCAGCAGCGGAACAGGAGATTCAACTAATGAAAAACTGTTTTTT.

To note about this clone: Other nucleotide sequences from this sample produce the same CDR3. CDR3 nucleotide sequence: TGTGCCAGCAGCTTTGGGGTTTACAATGAGCAGTTCTTC. Protein: CASSFGVYNEQFF. The chain employs TRBV7-9 and TRBJ2-1; D is ambiguous. Looked up from germline, CDR1 is SEHNR and CDR2 is FQNEAQ (reference sequence). V was shortened by 3 bases and J by 4 bases, with 7 bases between the two germline ends. There are 13 residues in the CDR3.

This rearrangement joins TRBV19 to TRBJ1-5; TRBD1 is a possible D gene (6 bases). Germline lookup yields CDR1 LNHDA and CDR2 SQIVND (reference sequence). Trimming took 5 bases from V and 6 from J, leaving 20 bases between them. The CDR3 sequence is 16 residues long. For the CDR3, the DNA is TGTGCCAGTAGTGAAAGGACCCCCGGACAGTCTCAGCCCCAGCATTTT. Protein sequence: CASSERTPGQSQPQHF.

The chain recombines TRBV5-1 with TRBJ2-7; 16 bases align to TRBD2. This CDR3 is built from 16 residues. The trim removed 4 bases at V and 4 bases at J, leaving 5 bases unmatched. Germline V gene sequence: CDR1 SGHRS, CDR2 YFSETQ. The CDR3 is CASSGGLAGGLYEQYF. CDR3 in DNA: TGCGCCAGCAGCGGGGGACTAGCGGGAGGGCTGTACGAGCAGTACTTC.

About this clone: Other nucleotide sequences in the sample specify the same CDR3. The chain combines TRBV28 with TRBJ2-1; D uncertain. V was cut by 8 bases and J by 2 bases, with 10 bases left in between. The length of the CDR3 is 13 residues. Per the germline V gene, CDR1 is MDHEN and CDR2 is SYDVKM. This chain's CDR3 is CASRPGPYNEQFF. In DNA, the CDR3 is TGTGCCAGCCGACCGGGCCCCTACAATGAGCAGTTCTTC.

A remark on this clone: Other DNA sequences from this sample encode an identical CDR3 as well. V usage is TRBV19 and J usage is TRBJ2-7; 10 bases line up with TRBD1. Germline values: CDR1 LNHDA, CDR2 SQIVND (reference sequence). This CDR3 has 15 residues. Losses at the gene ends were 6 bases for V and 3 bases for J; bases not matched to a gene: 8. The CDR3 DNA is TGTGCCAGTAGCCTCCGGGACAGGGGTAACTACGAGCAGTACTTC. This encodes CASSLRDRGNYEQYF.

This sequence joins TRBV10-1 and TRBJ2-6, with D possibly matching TRBD1 (5 bases). V shed 0 bases and J shed 4 bases, with 16 bases lying between them. CDR1 is WNHNN and CDR2 is SYGVQD in the germline V gene (reference sequence). The CDR3 is 18 residues long. CDR3 residues: CASSESRIVGAGANVLTF. DNA of the CDR3: TGCGCCAGCAGTGAGTCTCGGATTGTAGGGGCGGGGGCCAACGTCCTGACTTTC.

The chain is built from TRBV10-3 and TRBJ1-3; D possibly corresponds to TRBD1 (5 bases). CDR1 is ENHRY and CDR2 is SYGVKD in the germline V gene. This CDR3 has 12 amino acids. V gave up 3 bases and J gave up 7 bases, with 7 bases separating them. The CDR3 region has the DNA TGTGCCATCAGTGAAGGGGAGAACACCATATATTTT. Its protein product is CAISEGENTIYF.

CDR3 in amino acids: CASREWTGSLAGESYEQYF. CDR3 coding DNA: TGTGCCAGCAGAGAATGGACAGGGAGTCTAGCGGGTGAATCCTACGAGCAGTACTTC. The genes are TRBV27 and TRBJ2-7, with D possibly called TRBD1 or TRBD2 (8 bases each). CDR3 length: 19 amino acids. CDR1 is MNHEY, CDR2 SMNVEV, per germline (reference sequence). V was cut by 6 bases and J by 1 base, with 28 bases left in between.

This clone was observed once. The chain links TRBV30 to TRBJ1-2; D is possibly TRBD1 (5 bases). From germline, CDR1 is GTSNPN and CDR2 SVGIG (reference sequence). The V end was cut by 4 bases, the J end by 3 bases, with 27 bases between. The CDR3 contains 18 residues. CDR3 coding DNA: TGTGCCTGGATGCCGCTAGGGGACCTTCGGCCTCTCTACTATGGCTACACCTTC. Translating it yields CAWMPLGDLRPLYYGYTF.

This rearrangement joins TRBV27 to TRBJ1-2; 7 positions agree with TRBD1. V dropped 6 bases and J dropped 4; count of bases not matched to a gene: 8. This CDR3 region has 14 residues. Looked up from germline, CDR1 is MNHEY and CDR2 is SMNVEV (reference sequence). The CDR3 protein is CASSRDRDLYGYTF. In DNA, the CDR3 is TGTGCCAGCAGCAGAGACAGGGATCTCTATGGCTACACCTTC.

In DNA, the CDR3 is TGTGCCAGCAGCGTAGTTGGACTAGCGGGGGCCCAAGAGACCCAGTACTTC. Residues: CASSVVGLAGAQETQYF. This chain connects TRBV9 to TRBJ2-5, with 13 bases aligning to TRBD2. Germline assignment: CDR1 SGDLS and CDR2 YYNGEE. The CDR3 has 17 amino acids. J lost 1 base, V lost 0 bases, and 3 bases had no gene match.

Notes on this clone: The same CDR3 can be traced to other DNA sequences in this sample. This chain uses TRBV5-1 with TRBJ2-7; D is unclear. V was shortened by 0 bases and J by 0 bases, with 7 bases between the two germline ends. Germline CDR1 is SGHRS and CDR2 is YFSETQ. The CDR3 is made up of 14 amino acids. The chain's CDR3 is CASSLGQTSYEQYF. CDR3 in DNA: TGCGCCAGCAGCTTGGGTCAGACCTCCTACGAGCAGTACTTC.

This chain joins TRBV9 and TRBJ1-1, with D uncertain. Deletions cut 0 bases from V and 5 bases from J, with 11 bases between. Germline V CDR1 and CDR2: SGDLS, YYNGEE. The length of the CDR3 is 14 residues. CDR3 sequence reads: CASSVDPRRTEAFF. The CDR3 nucleotides are TGTGCCAGCAGCGTAGATCCCCGGAGGACTGAAGCTTTCTTT.

V gene TRBV7-7 combines with J gene TRBJ2-2; D is unclear. The CDR3 length is 14 residues. Germline lookup yields CDR1 SSHAT and CDR2 FNYEAQ (reference sequence). The germline V and J ends were trimmed by 5 bases and 6 bases, with 13 bases remaining between them. CDR3 protein: CASSPTDVPGELFF. The CDR3 DNA reads TGTGCCAGCAGCCCCACGGACGTTCCCGGGGAGCTGTTTTTT.

The rearrangement links TRBV11-2 to TRBJ2-7; 13 bases align to TRBD2. The CDR3 is made up of 14 amino acids. Losses at the gene ends were 4 bases for V and 4 bases for J; bases not matched to a gene: 1. Looked up from germline, CDR1 is SGHAT and CDR2 is FQNNGV. Here the CDR3 reads CASSWTSGSYEQYF. In nucleotides, the CDR3 is TGTGCCAGCAGCTGGACTAGCGGGAGTTACGAGCAGTACTTC.

This clone was counted a single time. The chain joins TRBV6-5 to TRBJ1-2; 8 bases align to TRBD1. CDR3 length: 13 residues. V dropped 6 bases and J dropped 4; count of bases not matched to a gene: 4. From germline, CDR1 is MNHEY and CDR2 SVGAGI. The CDR3 DNA is TGTGCCAGCAGGGACAGGGTGGTCTATGGCTACACCTTC. Translated, it gives CASRDRVVYGYTF.

The chain joins TRBV7-2 to TRBJ2-4, with D possibly called TRBD1 or TRBD2 (5 bases each). The CDR3 contains 16 residues. Germline CDR1 is SGHTA and CDR2 is FQGNSA. V shed 2 bases and J shed 1 base, with 12 bases lying between them. CDR3 in DNA: TGTGCCAGCAGCTTATTTGGGGGACCGGCCAAAAACATTCAGTACTTC. Amino acids: CASSLFGGPAKNIQYF.

The table lists this clone with a count of one. Distinct nucleotide sequences in the sample also encode this CDR3. This chain joins TRBV10-3 and TRBJ1-5, with no clear D. This CDR3 has 13 amino acids. Trimming left V 4 bases short and J 5 bases short, with 9 bases between. CDR1 and CDR2 (germline): ENHRY, SYGVKD. CDR3 in DNA: TGTGCCATCAGTGGGACCGGGGATCAGCCCCAGCATTTT. Translation: CAISGTGDQPQHF.

CDR3 bases: TGTGCCAGCAGCCCCCGCCGGGGTGGCGGGGAGCTGTTTTTT. Its translation is CASSPRRGGGELFF. The chain couples TRBV7-9 to TRBJ2-2; the D gene is possibly TRBD2 (5 bases). Germline CDR1 SEHNR, CDR2 FQNEAQ (reference sequence). The V and J ends lost 5 bases and 7 bases respectively, with 14 bases between them. The CDR3 is 14 residues long. Drawing the rest from reference TRBV7-9 and TRBJ2-2, the complete variable domain is DTGVSQNPRHKITKRGQNVTFRCDPISEHNRLYWYRQTLGQGPEFLTYFQNEAQLEKSRLLSDRFSAERPKGSFSTLEIQRTEQGDSAMYLCASSPRRGGGELFFGEGSRLTVL.

The V gene is TRBV28, the J gene TRBJ2-3; TRBD2 matches 11 bases. CDR3 length equals 16 residues. Germline CDR1 reads MDHEN; CDR2 reads SYDVKM. The V and J ends lost 5 bases and 0 bases, in that order; junction bases with no gene match: 4. CDR3 nucleotide sequence: TGTGCCAGCAGTCCCCGACTAGCGGGGAGCACAGATACGCAGTATTTT. Its translation: CASSPRLAGSTDTQYF.

This clone has a handful of counts. V and J are TRBV6-5 and TRBJ1-2; 10 nucleotides align to TRBD1. This CDR3 has 13 residues. The junction had 3 bases not matched to a gene; V was cut back by 6 bases and J by 5 bases. Per germline, CDR1 MNHEY and CDR2 SVGAGI. CDR3 coding DNA: TGTGCCAGCAGCGCGGGACAGGGGTATGGCTACACCTTC. Amino acids: CASSAGQGYGYTF.

The chain combines TRBV2 with TRBJ2-5, with 8 positions matching TRBD1. V lost 1 base, J lost 5 bases, and 6 bases stayed unmatched. The CDR3 sequence is 15 residues long. Germline V gene data show CDR1 as SNHLY and CDR2 as FYNNEI. The CDR3 protein is CASSEGGRGQETQYF. CDR3 in DNA: TGTGCCAGCAGTGAAGGGGGCAGGGGGCAGGAGACCCAGTACTTC.

J is TRBJ2-7 and V is TRBV28; D not certain. Germline CDR1 MDHEN, CDR2 SYDVKM. This CDR3 contains 15 residues. Trimming left V 6 bases short and J 5 bases short, with 20 bases between. CDR3 residues: CASSLMYSRAHEQYF. CDR3 bases: TGTGCCAGCAGCCTCATGTATAGCCGGGCCCACGAGCAGTACTTC.

The V gene is TRBV27, the J gene TRBJ1-3; TRBD1 matches at 7 bases. This CDR3 has 18 residues. Trimming at V came to 6 bases and at J to 3 bases, leaving 17 bases not matched to a gene. Per germline, CDR1 MNHEY and CDR2 SMNVEV (reference sequence). The CDR3 bases are TGTGCCAGCAGCTACCGTACCCCAACAGGGGTCGATGGAAACACCATATATTTT. This codes for CASSYRTPTGVDGNTIYF.

This sequence joins TRBV29-1 and TRBJ2-6, with unresolved D. Per germline, CDR1 SQVTM and CDR2 ANQGSEA. V lost 6 bases and J lost 0, with 21 bases in between. This CDR3 is built from 18 residues. The CDR3 coding sequence is TGCAGCGTATGGGATGCACGGGCTACCAGCTCTGGGGCCAACGTCCTGACTTTC. It codes for CSVWDARATSSGANVLTF.

The chain uses TRBV6-1 and TRBJ2-5; the D call may be TRBD1 or TRBD2 (7 bases each). V lost 6 bases and J lost 9, with 23 bases in between. Germline lookup yields CDR1 MNHNS and CDR2 SASEGT. The length of the CDR3 is 15 residues. The CDR3 DNA is TGTGCCAGCAGAACCTTACTAGCGCCAGGGGGGGCCCAGTACTTC. This gives the protein CASRTLLAPGGAQYF.